These 2 T cell receptor beta chains share one sample of origin, sequenced in a study of blood T cell repertoires in COVID-19. TCRdb keeps only in-frame clones here, not all; method: immunoSEQ multiplex PCR. The sample records over 200,000 clones, roughly 87% being singletons. Sequencing used peripheral blood. These receptors originate from a human donor in a cohort sampled during active COVID-19.

The chain links TRBV6-2 or TRBV6-3 to TRBJ2-1; 13 bases agree with TRBD2. The CDR3 extends over 18 amino acids. The V gene end was trimmed by 2 bases and the J gene end by 2 bases; junction bases not matched to a gene: 6. The germline V gene encodes CDR1 MNHEY and CDR2 SVGEGT. The CDR3: CASSYPLGLAGTYNEQFF. The CDR3 bases are TGTGCCAGCAGTTACCCTCTGGGACTAGCGGGGACCTACAATGAGCAGTTCTTC.

This chain uses TRBV7-8 with TRBJ1-2, with D perhaps TRBD1 (6 bases). Germline V gene sequence: CDR1 SGHVS, CDR2 FQNEAQ. V lost 4 bases and J lost 6, with 12 bases in between. The CDR3 extends over 13 amino acids. The CDR3 spells CASSWSTGDGYTF. Written as DNA, the CDR3 is TGTGCCAGCAGCTGGTCGACAGGAGATGGCTACACCTTC.